Below, one TCR beta chain is given with its context. This entry comes from a study of beta chain features in type 1 diabetes. Of the isolated RNA, all was reverse transcribed, and so the sequenced material was expressed TCRB transcripts. Only in-frame clones appear in the TCRdb table, and some are missing; sequencing was by immunoSEQ multiplex PCR. Among 310,000 or so clones, more than 9.5% were seen once, and the ten largest hold just over 0.015%. CDR3 length equals 14 residues. Germline V lookup: CDR1 MNHEY, CDR2 SVGAGI. V was trimmed by 7 bases and J by 8 bases, leaving 17 bases between them. This chain joins TRBV6-5 and TRBJ1-4, with D possibly being TRBD1 (6 bases). The source of this sequence is a young woman in good health. Sequences were obtained from naive CD4+ T cells from blood. The CDR3 DNA follows: TGTGCCAGCACCCCAGGGGATGCGAGAGAAAAACTGTTTTTT. Translation: CASTPGDAREKLFF.